A single sample gave rise to the 30 T cell receptor delta chains below, sequenced in a study of γδ T cells in repeated Plasmodium falciparum infection (dated by TCRdb to the early 2020s). Vgamma9/Vdelta2+ and Vdelta2-negative gammadelta T cell populations were flow-sorted from peripheral blood mononuclear cells for bulk TCR repertoire analysis. The library was made by multiplex PCR. The instrument was an Illumina MiSeq. TCRdb reran clone calling on the public reads with CATT; rows sharing one DNA sequence were then combined. This sample comprises 50,000 to 60,000 delta-chain clones, roughly 2% of them detected only once. Roughly 25% of the sample lies in the top ten. The sample was gamma-delta T cells from blood. Every receptor here comes from a pool of human donors (malaria-infected and uninfected, not separated).

On this clone: The mismatch at residue 8 between this DNA's translation and the TCRdb protein of a much larger clone likely reflects a read error; the protein shown is translated from the DNA. J is TRDJ1 and V is TRDV1; 12 bases agree with TRDD3. Per the germline V gene, CDR1 is TSWWSYY and CDR2 is QGS. The V segment lost 3 bases and the J segment 0 bases; nucleotides outside the gene matches: 20. The CDR3 consists of 22 residues. DNA of the CDR3: TGTGCTCTTGGGGACAGGCGGGTGCCTCGGTACTGGGGGATACCGTACACCGATAAACTCATCTTT. Protein product: CALGDRRVPRYWGIPYTDKLIF.

The table lists this clone with a few counts. This probably arose from a read error, given a far larger clone one base away. The sample carries other DNA sequences with the same CDR3. This sequence joins TRDV1 and TRDJ1; TRDD3 aligns across 9 bases. The germline V gene encodes CDR1 TSWWSYY and CDR2 QGS. This CDR3 comprises 21 residues. The CDR3 loop reads CALGGTSLSHWGTPYTDKLIF. The CDR3, as DNA: TGTGCCCTTGGGGGCACTTCCCTCTCTCACTGGGGGACCCCGTACACCGATAAACTCATCTTT.

This clone was observed a handful of times. Translating this DNA gives a protein that differs at residue 14 from the TCRdb one, which belongs to a much larger clone; a read error is likely, and the protein shown is this translation. This chain connects TRDV1 to TRDJ1, with D tentatively TRDD3 (10 bases). The J gene, absent from TCRdb, was called here by matching the DNA to germline. V lost 0 bases and J lost 0, with 41 bases in between. The CDR3 spans 26 residues. CDR1 and CDR2 (germline): TSWWSYY, QGS. The CDR3 protein is CALGELALSPSYIGGYAKQYTDKLIF. The CDR3 coding sequence is TGTGCTCTTGGGGAACTGGCCCTTTCCCCTTCCTACATCGGGGGATACGCCAAACAGTACACCGATAAACTCATCTTT.

Concerning this clone itself: This likely came from a read error, as a far larger clone is one base away. Other DNA sequences in the same sample also yield this CDR3. The chain has TRDV2 and TRDJ1; 11 bases align to TRDD3. The J gene, left out of TCRdb, was set here by checking the DNA against germline. With 0 bases clipped from V and 1 base from J, the junction kept 18 bases outside the gene matches. The germline gives CDR1 GEAIGNYY, CDR2 EKD. This CDR3 is built from 21 residues. Here the CDR3 DNA reads TGTGCCTGTGACACCCTCACCCTATCTGTACTGGGGGATAATCGCACCGATAAACTCATCTTT. This gives the protein CACDTLTLSVLGDNRTDKLIF.

This clone was observed a handful of times. A read error likely explains why the TCRdb protein, taken from a much larger clone, differs from this DNA's translation at residue 8; the protein shown is translated from the DNA. The chain has TRDV1 and TRDJ1; 10 bases map to TRDD3. Here the J gene was assigned by germline matching of the DNA, as TCRdb has none. Trimming removed 1 base from V and 0 bases from J; junction bases left unmatched: 14. Germline CDR1 reads TSWWSYY; CDR2 reads QGS. The CDR3 spans 20 residues. This chain's CDR3 is CALGEPYPYPTGGYTDKLIF. Written as DNA, the CDR3 is TGTGCTCTTGGGGAACCGTATCCCTACCCGACTGGGGGATACACCGATAAACTCATCTTT.

With regard to this clone: This DNA's translation differs at residue 10 from TCRdb's protein, which comes from a much larger clone; a read error is likely, and the protein shown is translated from the DNA. J is TRDJ1 and V is TRDV1; the match to TRDD3 covers 12 bases. TCRdb does not report a J gene; here it was assigned by matching the DNA to germline references. This CDR3 is built from 21 residues. Germline V gene sequence: CDR1 TSWWSYY, CDR2 QGS. Trimming at V came to 5 bases and at J to 6 bases, leaving 25 bases not matched to a gene. The CDR3 DNA follows: TGTGCTCTTGGGCCCGGAAGTGAACAACCGCGCCGCTACTGGGGGATACATAAACTCATCTTT. It translates to CALGPGSEQPRRYWGIHKLIF.

For this clone: The protein in TCRdb stems from a much larger clone and differs at residue 11 from this DNA's translation, likely a read error; here the protein is translated from the DNA. The chain has TRDV2 and TRDJ1; D remains unclear. Here the J gene came from matching the DNA to germline, since TCRdb omits it. V was clipped by 0 bases and J by 0 bases, with 16 bases between them. The CDR3 has 17 amino acids. Germline-derived CDR1 and CDR2 are GEAIGNYY and EKD. The CDR3 nucleotides read TGTGCCTGTGACACCGTCGCCAGTGACCCGCACACCGATAAACTCATCTTT. It encodes CACDTVASDPHTDKLIF.

As regards this clone: TCRdb lists the protein of a much larger clone for this DNA, which differs at residue 18, so this is likely a read error; the protein given here is translated from the DNA itself. V usage is TRDV1 and J usage is TRDJ2; the D gene is possibly TRDD2 (6 bases). TCRdb carries no J gene annotation; the J gene was assigned here by matching the DNA with germline. The germline gives CDR1 TSWWSYY, CDR2 QGS. The V and J ends lost 0 bases and 6 bases respectively, with 44 bases between them. The CDR3 runs to 26 residues. The CDR3 reads CALGELISRWNRVYLLPLLRAAQLFF. For the CDR3, the DNA is TGTGCTCTTGGGGAACTAATATCACGCTGGAATAGAGTATACCTCCTACCCCTGCTTCGGGCAGCACAACTCTTCTTT.

This clone was recorded a few times. This likely stems from a read error, as it lies one base from a far larger clone. This CDR3 is also generated by other DNA sequences in the sample. This CDR3 reads CACTQATDKLIF. In DNA, the CDR3 is TGTGCCTGTACTCAGGCTACCGATAAACTCATCTTT. This chain joins TRDV2 and TRDJ1; D gene ambiguous. TCRdb leaves out the J gene; it was filled in here by matching the DNA to germline. Trimming removed 6 bases from V and 2 bases from J, with 9 bases in between. The CDR3 runs to 12 residues. Per the germline V gene, CDR1 is GEAIGNYY and CDR2 is EKD.

This clone was detected only a few times. TCRdb's entry gives the protein of a much larger clone, which mismatches this DNA's translation at residue 15, likely from a read error; the protein reported here is translated from the DNA. Here the CDR3 DNA reads TGTGCCTTACCGGTTCCCTTCCACCCGTCCCATAGAGGTAAACACATCTTT. Protein: CALPVPFHPSHRGKHIF. V gene TRDV3 combines with J gene TRDJ1; maybe TRDD2 (6 bases). Germline loops: CDR1 TVYSNPD, CDR2 GDNSRS (reference sequence). The CDR3 extends over 17 amino acids.

This clone was detected only a few times. This clone may be a read error of a much larger clone one base away. This chain uses TRDV1 with TRDJ1; 13 nucleotides match TRDD3. The J gene, not given by TCRdb, was assigned here from a germline match of the nucleotide sequence. Germline CDR1 reads TSWWSYY; CDR2 reads QGS. There are 28 residues in the CDR3. CDR3 nucleotides: TGCGCTCTTGGGGAACCCAACCTACTACTGGGGGATACGCCGAAGGGGATACCCACGCCGCGTTACACCGATAAACTCATCTTT. Protein sequence: CALGEPNLLLGDTPKGIPTPRYTDKLIF.

Comments on this clone: The TCRdb protein comes from a much larger clone and disagrees with this DNA's translation at residue 7, likely due to a read error; the protein given here is derived from the DNA. The chain joins TRDV3 to TRDJ1; 13 nucleotides agree with TRDD3. TCRdb gives no J gene; it was assigned here by matching the DNA to germline. V gave up 2 bases and J gave up 0 bases; unmatched junction bases: 30. There are 24 residues in the CDR3. The germline V gene encodes CDR1 TVYSNPD and CDR2 GDNSRS (reference sequence). The CDR3 DNA reads as TGTGCCTTTGTCATCGCTCTGAAACTATCTACTGGGGGATACGGGCCTCTCTACACCGATAAACTCATCTTT. It encodes CAFVIALKLSTGGYGPLYTDKLIF. The variable domain in full, completed from reference TRDV3 and TRDJ1, reads CDKVTQSSPDQTVASGSEVVLLCTYDTVYSNPDLFWYRIRPDYSFQFVFYGDNSRSEGADFTQGRFSVKHILTQKAFHLVISPVRTEDSATYYCAFVIALKLSTGGYGPLYTDKLIFGKGTRVTVEP.

A remark on this clone: TCRdb attributes to this sequence the protein of a much larger clone, which differs from the DNA translation at residue 3; a read error is likely, and the protein displayed is translated from the DNA. The chain combines TRDV3 with TRDJ1; 13 nucleotides line up with TRDD3. Assignment of the J gene here rests on matching the DNA to germline, because TCRdb gives none. The CDR3 is 16 amino acids. The junction had 15 bases not matched to a gene; V was cut back by 4 bases and J by 7 bases. Per germline, CDR1 TVYSNPD and CDR2 GDNSRS (reference sequence). The CDR3: CASFSTGGYAGGKLIF. CDR3 bases: TGTGCCTCCTTCTCAACTGGGGGATACGCCGGAGGTAAACTCATCTTT.

A few counts support this clone. TCRdb records a much larger clone's protein for this DNA, with a difference at residue 6 that likely arises from a read error; the protein given is the translation of the DNA. The CDR3 reads CACDRPPVLGDTHSVVLGDPRLIF. The CDR3 DNA follows: TGTGCCTGTGACCGACCCCCAGTACTGGGGGATACGCACAGTGTTGTACTGGGGGATCCTAGACTCATCTTT. The chain combines TRDV2 with TRDJ1; 13 bases align to TRDD3. Since TCRdb gives no J gene, matching the DNA to germline was used here to assign it. The germline V gene has CDR1 GEAIGNYY and CDR2 EKD. This CDR3 has 24 amino acids. The V gene end was trimmed by 3 bases and the J gene end by 10 bases; junction bases not matched to a gene: 37.

This clone occurred a few times. The TCRdb protein comes from a much larger clone and disagrees with this DNA's translation at residue 10, likely due to a read error; the protein given here is derived from the DNA. The genes are TRDV1 and TRDJ1; the match to TRDD3 covers 13 bases. Germline matching of the DNA provided the J gene here, since TCRdb leaves it blank. The junction had 28 bases not matched to a gene; V was cut back by 0 bases and J by 3 bases. Looked up from germline, CDR1 is TSWWSYY and CDR2 is QGS. The CDR3 has 25 residues. The CDR3, as DNA: TGTGCTCTTGGGGAACTACAGTCTTCCAACACAAAAACTGGGGGATACGCGTCCTCCCCCGATAAACTCATCTTT. Its translation: CALGELQSSNTKTGGYASSPDKLIF.

In its sample, this clone was seen a few times. The TCRdb protein, from a much larger clone, departs from this DNA's translation at residue 7, likely by read error; the protein shown derives from the DNA. V and J are TRDV1 and TRDJ2; either TRDD2 or TRDD3 may supply D (8 bases each). The J gene is not listed in TCRdb, so it was assigned here from a DNA match to germline. CDR3 size: 22 residues. V dropped 0 bases and J dropped 0 bases, with 26 bases sitting between them. CDR1 is TSWWSYY and CDR2 is QGS in the germline V gene. CDR3 coding DNA: TGTGCTCTTGGGGAACTAAGTTCTTCCTACGTGGGATACGCGCCTTTGACAGCACAACTCTTCTTT. This gives the protein CALGELSSSYVGYAPLTAQLFF.

This clone was seen ten or more times. This likely came from a read error, as a far larger clone is one base away. Other DNA sequences in this sample translate to the same CDR3. This chain connects TRAV38-2/DV8 to TRDJ1; D is undetermined. Because TCRdb records no J gene, it was assigned here through a match of the DNA to germline. Per germline, CDR1 TSESDYY and CDR2 QEAYKQQN. CDR3 length: 20 residues. The CDR3 DNA reads TGTGCTTATAGGAGGGTTTCCCCCTCCGAAGGCCCTCGGTACACCGACAAACTCATCTTT. It encodes CAYRRVSPSEGPRYTDKLIF.

The sample holds many counts of this clone. TCRdb's entry gives the protein of a much larger clone, which mismatches this DNA's translation at residue 8, likely from a read error; the protein reported here is translated from the DNA. The chain is built from TRDV3 and TRDJ1, with D tentatively TRDD3 (6 bases). The CDR3 loop spans 18 amino acids. The V gene lost 0 bases and the J gene lost 0 bases, with 23 bases spanning the gap. Germline V gene sequence: CDR1 TVYSNPD, CDR2 GDNSRS (reference sequence). Written as DNA, the CDR3 is TGTGCCTTTAGACTCCACTGGGAGATACGGGAGTACACCGATAAACTCATCTTT. Encoded protein: CAFRLHWEIREYTDKLIF. Together with reference TRDV3 and TRDJ1, the CDR3 gives the full variable domain: CDKVTQSSPDQTVASGSEVVLLCTYDTVYSNPDLFWYRIRPDYSFQFVFYGDNSRSEGADFTQGRFSVKHILTQKAFHLVISPVRTEDSATYYCAFRLHWEIREYTDKLIFGKGTRVTVEP.

The V gene is listed as TRDV1; no J gene was called; the table assigns TRDD3, which was not confirmed against the DNA. This CDR3 region has 27 residues. Per germline, CDR1 TSWWSYY and CDR2 QGS. Here the CDR3 reads CALGIEFLTFPSLLGDRGSRYKEKIIF. CDR3 nucleotide sequence: TGTGCTCTTGGGATAGAGTTCCTTACTTTCCCTTCTCTACTGGGGGATCGGGGGAGTCGGTACAAAGAGAAGATCATATTT.

This clone was detected a few times. A read error likely explains why the TCRdb protein, taken from a much larger clone, differs from this DNA's translation at residue 7; the protein shown is translated from the DNA. The rearrangement uses TRAV36/DV7 and TRDJ1, with TRDD3 identical over 7 bases. TCRdb carries no J gene annotation; the J gene was assigned here by matching the DNA with germline. V shed 4 bases, J shed 0 bases, and the junction held 9 bases outside the gene matches. The CDR3 spans 15 residues. Germline-derived CDR1 and CDR2 are VTNFRS and LTSSGIE (reference sequence). DNA of the CDR3: TGTGCTGTGTGGACTGGGGAACGGTACACCGATAAACTCATCTTT. This codes for CAVWTGERYTDKLIF.

This clone was recorded at least ten times. For this DNA, TCRdb reports the protein of a much larger clone, which diverges at residue 17, most likely from a read error; the protein presented here is translated directly from the DNA. The gene calls are TRDV3 and TRDJ1, with 13 positions matching TRDD3. The CDR3 has 19 residues. In germline, CDR1 is TVYSNPD, CDR2 GDNSRS (reference sequence). For the CDR3, the DNA is TGTGCCTTGGGCCCTCCTACGTACTGGGGGATACGGGGACCAGATAAACCCATCTTT. It encodes CALGPPTYWGIRGPDKPIF. Supplemented by reference TRDV3 and TRDJ1, the full variable domain reads CDKVTQSSPDQTVASGSEVVLLCTYDTVYSNPDLFWYRIRPDYSFQFVFYGDNSRSEGADFTQGRFSVKHILTQKAFHLVISPVRTEDSATYYCALGPPTYWGIRGPDKPIFGKGTRVTVEP.

This clone was recorded at least ten times. The chain is built from TRDV1 and TRDJ1; TRDD3 aligns across 12 bases. Germline V gene lookup returns CDR1 TSWWSYY and CDR2 QGS. This CDR3 is 23 amino acids long. V was clipped by 1 base and J by 0 bases; unmatched bases: 21. In DNA form, the CDR3 reads TGTGCTCTTGGGGAACGGACCCCGCCTTCGTCTGGGGGATACGCTCCCTACACCGATAAACTCATCTTT. It specifies CALGERTPPSSGGYAPYTDKLIF.

The sample holds a few counts of this clone. It differs at one base from a far larger clone, so likely a read error. Different DNA sequences within this sample yield the same CDR3. V is TRDV1 and J is TRDJ1, with TRDD3 matching 10 bases. TCRdb records no J gene; here it was assigned by comparing the DNA to germline. This CDR3 spans 22 amino acids. The V gene end was trimmed by 5 bases and the J gene end by 3 bases; junction bases not matched to a gene: 27. From germline, CDR1 is TSWWSYY and CDR2 QGS. CDR3 amino acids: CALGFKGASYRWGIPNSDKLIF. In DNA, the CDR3 is TGTGCTCTTGGGTTTAAGGGAGCTTCCTACCGTTGGGGGATACCGAATTCCGATAAACTCATCTTT.

This clone came up a few times. TCRdb lists the protein of a much larger clone for this DNA, which differs at residue 11, so this is likely a read error; the protein given here is translated from the DNA itself. CDR3 in DNA: TGTGCTCTTGGGGACCGACACGCTAATGTTCAAAATTACCGGGGGATATTGCGCGCCGATAAACTCATCTTT. As protein: CALGDRHANVQNYRGILRADKLIF. The chain joins TRDV1 to TRDJ1; 8 bases are shared with TRDD3. The J gene is absent in TCRdb and was assigned here via DNA matching to germline. The germline V gene has CDR1 TSWWSYY and CDR2 QGS. V trimming: 3 bases; J trimming: 3 bases; junction bases outside the gene matches: 33. This CDR3 region has 24 residues.

The sample holds many counts of this clone. The protein given by TCRdb reflects a much larger clone and differs at residue 12 from this DNA's translation, likely from a read error; the protein shown is the DNA's translation. The rearrangement uses TRDV3 and TRDJ1, with D tentatively TRDD3 (5 bases). The V gene lost 1 base and the J gene lost 8 bases, with 29 bases spanning the gap. The CDR3 extends over 17 amino acids. CDR1 is TVYSNPD and CDR2 is GDNSRS in the germline V gene (reference sequence). This CDR3 reads CAFKSTTSFRGDRKLIF. The CDR3 nucleotides read TGTGCCTTTAAATCTACGACCAGCTTTCGCGGGGACAGAAAACTCATCTTT.

This clone is classed as medium-sized. The chain links TRDV1 to TRDJ1, with TRDD3 matching 9 bases. Germline CDR1 and CDR2: TSWWSYY and QGS. The V gene end was trimmed by 5 bases and the J gene end by 0 bases; junction bases not matched to a gene: 13. CDR3 size: 18 residues. Here the CDR3 reads CALGKGRGILRYTDKLIF. The CDR3 DNA reads TGTGCTCTTGGGAAGGGACGGGGGATACTACGGTACACCGATAAACTCATCTTT.

Note on this clone: TCRdb assigns this DNA the protein of a much larger clone, which departs from its translation at residue 7; this likely reflects a read error, and the protein shown comes from translating the DNA. J is TRDJ1 and V is TRDV3; 8 positions agree with TRDD3. The J gene is not listed in TCRdb, so it was assigned here from a DNA match to germline. The CDR3 is 20 residues long. V shed 2 bases and J 0 bases; nucleotides not matched to a gene: 23. Germline loops: CDR1 TVYSNPD, CDR2 GDNSRS (reference sequence). CDR3 nucleotides: TGTGCCTTTGGGTCTACGCACTGGGGGTGTCCCCTCATGTACACCGATAAACTCATCTTT. Translated: CAFGSTHWGCPLMYTDKLIF.

This clone has only a few counts. This rearrangement joins TRDV1 to TRDJ1, with TRDD3 identical over 13 bases. Matching the DNA to germline supplied the J gene, which TCRdb does not give. V gave up 0 bases and J gave up 2 bases; unmatched junction bases: 30. Germline CDR1 and CDR2: TSWWSYY and QGS. CDR3 length: 26 residues. The CDR3, as DNA: TGTGCTCTTGGGGAACTTAGTAGGGCCTCCTACCTACCAGGGGACTGGGGGATACGAAGGACCGATAAACTCATCTTT. This sequence encodes CALGELSRASYLPGDWGIRRTDKLIF.

Worth noting for this clone: TCRdb's protein for this DNA is that of a much larger clone and differs from the translation at residue 16, likely a read error; the protein shown is the DNA translation. The rearrangement joins TRDV3 to TRDJ1; 7 bases agree with TRDD3. Here the J gene was assigned by germline matching of the DNA, as TCRdb has none. Germline lookup yields CDR1 TVYSNPD and CDR2 GDNSRS (reference sequence). The CDR3 is made up of 23 amino acids. CDR3 sequence: CAFRDPRDSPRAWGFLFTDKLIF. Here the CDR3 DNA reads TGTGCTTTCCGAGATCCTAGAGATTCCCCGCGAGCCTGGGGGTTCCTCTTCACCGATAAACTCATCTTT. The whole variable domain, filled in from reference TRDV3 and TRDJ1, reads CDKVTQSSPDQTVASGSEVVLLCTYDTVYSNPDLFWYRIRPDYSFQFVFYGDNSRSEGADFTQGRFSVKHILTQKAFHLVISPVRTEDSATYYCAFRDPRDSPRAWGFLFTDKLIFGKGTRVTVEP.

Many counts were recorded for this clone. The protein in TCRdb stems from a much larger clone and differs at residue 11 from this DNA's translation, likely a read error; here the protein is translated from the DNA. This chain joins TRDV1 and TRDJ1; possible D gene TRDD3, 6 bases. Germline loops: CDR1 TSWWSYY, CDR2 QGS. This CDR3 contains 17 residues. CDR3 DNA sequence: TGTGCTCTTGGGATACTACGCTGGGGATGGAGAACCTATAAACTCATCTTC. Its translation is CALGILRWGWRTYKLIF.